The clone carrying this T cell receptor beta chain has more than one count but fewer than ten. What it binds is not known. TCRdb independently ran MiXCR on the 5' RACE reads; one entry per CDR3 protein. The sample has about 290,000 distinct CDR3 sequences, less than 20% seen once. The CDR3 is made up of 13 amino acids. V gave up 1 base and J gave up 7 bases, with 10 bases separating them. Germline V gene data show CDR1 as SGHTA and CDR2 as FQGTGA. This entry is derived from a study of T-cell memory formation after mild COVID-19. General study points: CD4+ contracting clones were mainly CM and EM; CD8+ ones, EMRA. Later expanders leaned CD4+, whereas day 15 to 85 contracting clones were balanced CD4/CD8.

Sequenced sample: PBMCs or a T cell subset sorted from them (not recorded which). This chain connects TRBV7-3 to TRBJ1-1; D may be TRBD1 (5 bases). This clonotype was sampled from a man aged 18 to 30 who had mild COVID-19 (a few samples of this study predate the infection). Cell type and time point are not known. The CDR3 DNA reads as TGTGCCAGCAGCTTAATGGGGAGGGGTGAAGCTTTCTTT. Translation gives CASSLMGRGEAFF.